The 9 T cell receptor beta chains reported below all come from one sample, sequenced in a study of blood T cells in healthy people across ages. A second PCR, run for about 7 to 11 cycles, used a sample-barcoded 5' primer plus a J-beta primer mix. TCRdb ran MiXCR on the 5' RACE reads and lists one entry per CDR3 protein. The data show roughly 800,000 distinct CDR3 sequences, about 37% seen once. Sequencing input: blood. The source is a man aged 18-30 years in good health.

To note about this clonotype: The junction departs from the called germline gene at one end, perhaps through a read error. The rearrangement links TRBV6-5 to TRBJ1-3; D call uncertain. The CDR3 has 15 amino acids. Germline loops: CDR1 MNHEY, CDR2 SVGAGI. The CDR3 nucleotides read TGTGCCAGCAGCCGAACACTCACTTCTGAAAACACCATATATTTT. It yields the protein CASSRTLTSENTIYF.

In the case of this clonotype: This may be a read error: a much more frequent sequence differs by one nucleotide. This chain joins TRBV18 and TRBJ2-3, with a weak D call TRBD1 (6 bases). With 3 bases removed from V and 9 bases from J, the gap between germline ends came to 31 bases. CDR3 size: 19 residues. Germline CDR1 KGHSH, CDR2 LQKENI. The CDR3 reads CASSPGLFDLQETGSTQYF. The CDR3, as DNA: TGTGCCAGCTCACCGGGGTTATTTGATCTACAAGAAACAGGGAGCACGCAGTATTTT.

This clonotype was seen a handful of times. The CDR3 nucleotides are TGCAGTGCTAGTTGGACAGAGGGCAATCAGCCCCAGCATTTT. It specifies CSASWTEGNQPQHF. This rearrangement joins TRBV20-1 to TRBJ1-5; D may be TRBD1 (6 bases). Trimming removed 3 bases from V and 2 bases from J, with 11 bases in between. Looked up from germline, CDR1 is DFQATT and CDR2 is SNEGSKA (reference sequence). The CDR3 covers 14 residues.

The chain recombines TRBV5-1 with TRBJ2-1; TRBD2 aligns across 11 bases. Germline loops: CDR1 SGHRS, CDR2 YFSETQ. The CDR3 is 15 residues long. Trimming cost V 4 bases and J 5 bases; bases outside gene matches: 5. For the CDR3, the DNA is TGCGCCAGCAGCGGGGGACTAGCGGTCAACAATGAGCAGTTCTTC. Its translation is CASSGGLAVNNEQFF.

In its sample, this clonotype was seen many times. For the CDR3, the DNA is TGCAGCGTTGAAATAGTACAGGGATTCTACAATGAGCAGTTCTTC. Amino acid sequence: CSVEIVQGFYNEQFF. The chain employs TRBV29-1 and TRBJ2-1, with D perhaps matching TRBD1 (6 bases). CDR1 is SQVTM, CDR2 ANQGSEA, per germline. Trimming stripped 2 bases from V and 3 bases from J, with 14 bases between. The CDR3 is 15 amino acids.

This clonotype was seen just once. V is TRBV12-3 or TRBV12-4 and J is TRBJ1-3, with D unclear. CDR3 length: 15 amino acids. The V gene lost 1 base and the J gene lost 0 bases, with 7 bases spanning the gap. The CDR3 here is CASSLGVISGNTIYF. The CDR3 DNA sequence: TGTGCCAGCAGTTTAGGCGTTATCTCTGGAAACACCATATATTTT.

This chain links TRBV27 with TRBJ1-5; a possible D gene is TRBD1 (5 bases). The CDR3 has 16 residues. The V gene's germline CDR1 is MNHEY and CDR2 SMNVEV (reference sequence). Trimming cost V 3 bases and J 0 bases, with 12 bases left between them. The CDR3 DNA is TGTGCCAGCAGTTTGATGGGGGTCCTTAGCAATCAGCCCCAGCATTTT. It encodes CASSLMGVLSNQPQHF.

The sample holds a few counts of this clonotype. V usage is TRBV7-9 and J usage is TRBJ2-7; TRBD1 aligns across 9 bases. The V segment lost 1 base and the J segment 11 bases; nucleotides outside the gene matches: 6. This CDR3 spans 13 amino acids. CDR1 and CDR2 from the germline V gene are SEHNR and FQNEAQ (reference sequence). The DNA of the CDR3 is TGTGCCAGCAGCTTAGGGGGACAGGGTACGGAGTACTTC. Protein sequence: CASSLGGQGTEYF. Full variable domain (rest looked up from reference TRBV7-9 and TRBJ2-7): DTGVSQNPRHKITKRGQNVTFRCDPISEHNRLYWYRQTLGQGPEFLTYFQNEAQLEKSRLLSDRFSAERPKGSFSTLEIQRTEQGDSAMYLCASSLGGQGTEYFGPGTRLTVT.

This clonotype appeared once. V and J are TRBV7-9 and TRBJ2-1; TRBD2 might be the D (5 bases). Germline CDR1 and CDR2: SEHNR and FQNEAQ (reference sequence). V lost 3 bases to trimming and J lost 3 bases, with 9 bases between them. There are 14 residues in the CDR3. The DNA for the CDR3 is TGTGCCAGCAGCTTCACCGGGGTCTACAATGAGCAGTTCTTC. Residues: CASSFTGVYNEQFF.